The clone carrying this T cell receptor beta chain was detected many times. Its antigen is currently unknown. Germline V CDR1 and CDR2: MNHNS, SASEGT. This CDR3 has 18 amino acids. V shed 6 bases and J shed 4 bases, with 25 bases lying between them. This record comes from a study of T cells in Graves' hyperthyroidism and ophthalmopathy. Overall study context: Staff took peripheral blood when the initial diagnosis was made, before any treatment began.

Study findings and constraints: The majority of expanded thyroid clonotypes above 0.001 also appeared in blood.

Amplified TCR beta CDR3 regions came from RNA transcripts. The HTBI primer set served for first-round RT-PCR of the TCR CDR3. TCRdb ran MiXCR on the multiplex PCR reads and lists one entry per CDR3 protein. This table has under 400,000 distinct CDR3 sequences, roughly 20% appearing once. This TCR derives from a woman aged 50 to 60 with Graves' hyperthyroidism. The specimen was blood. The chain combines TRBV6-1 with TRBJ2-1; D is possibly TRBD1 or TRBD2 (7 bases each). The DNA for the CDR3 is TGTGCCAGCAGGGAGGGGGGAGGGGGCCTCGAACTATACAATGAGCAGTTCTTC. The encoded protein is CASREGGGGLELYNEQFF.